The 5 T cell receptor beta chains below all came from one sample that was sequenced in a study of T cell clonality in common variable immunodeficiency. Broader study findings: Fewer deletions and N-nucleotide insertions were reportedly seen in common variable immunodeficiency TCR beta sequences.

Their specific antigens are unknown. Generated by immunoSEQ multiplex PCR, the TCRdb table keeps only in-frame clones and is missing some. The sample counts 8,500 to 10,000 clones, none seen once; the ten largest own approximately 4.5%. Sample: peripheral blood mononuclear cells. These receptors all stem from a human donor with common variable immunodeficiency.

This clone was seen at least ten times. Read data end 3 residues before the CDR3 end; the end is taken from the germline J gene. The rearrangement links TRBV6-2 or TRBV6-3 to TRBJ2-7, with 7 bases identical to TRBD1. This CDR3 has 16 amino acids. Germline CDR1 reads MNHEY; CDR2 reads SVGEGT. The V segment lost 5 bases and the J segment 1 base; nucleotides outside the gene matches: 11. The CDR3 spells CASSHRGQIDSYEQYF. The CDR3 bases that were read are TGTGCCAGCAGTCACAGGGGACAGATAGATTCCTACGAG.

This clone was seen a few times. The sequenced CDR3 bases are TGTGCCAGCAGTGAAGAGGGGGAGGTAGTCGATGAG. It codes for CASSEEGEVVDE. The whole CDR3 protein reads CASSEEGEVVDEQFF. The chain uses TRBV6-1 and TRBJ2-1; D could derive from TRBD1 or TRBD2 (6 bases each). The read comes to an end 3 residues before the CDR3 does, leaving the germline J gene to fill in the end. Deletions cut 1 base from V and 8 bases from J, with 15 bases between. CDR1 and CDR2 from the germline V gene are MNHNS and SASEGT. The CDR3 spans 15 residues.

Worth noting for this clone: The CDR3 extends 3 residues past the end of the read, so its final part is completed from the germline J gene. V and J are TRBV2 and TRBJ1-2; no clear D gene. CDR3 length equals 14 residues. V lost 3 bases, J lost 6 bases, and 14 bases lay in between. Per germline, CDR1 SNHLY and CDR2 FYNNEI. CDR3 region: CASSELSRLDGYTF. CDR3 DNA (partial): TGTGCCAGCAGTGAGCTGTCCCGACTTGATGGC.

This clone was seen a handful of times. One base separates it from a far larger clone, so it is likely a read error. The CDR3 extends 3 residues past the end of the read, so its final part is completed from the germline J gene. The chain couples TRBV7-2 to TRBJ2-3, with 9 bases that match TRBD2. In germline, CDR1 is SGHTA, CDR2 FQGNSA. This CDR3 comprises 16 residues. The CDR3 loop is CASSLASGGSTGTQYF. The CDR3 bases that were read are TGTGCCAGCAGCTTAGCTAGCGGGGGTAGCACAGGTACG.

This clone is labeled medium-sized. The read terminates 3 residues ahead of where the CDR3 ends, so the germline J gene completes it. The rearrangement links TRBV5-1 to TRBJ2-1; 9 bases agree with TRBD1. Germline V lookup: CDR1 SGHRS, CDR2 YFSETQ. This CDR3 region has 15 residues. V gave up 4 bases and J gave up 7 bases; unmatched junction bases: 9. The covered CDR3 bases are TGCGCCAGCAGCGGATGGACAGGGGAGAGGAATGAG. Its protein is CASSGWTGERNE. The complete CDR3 protein is CASSGWTGERNEQFF.